The 21 T cell receptor beta chains below were found in one sample sequenced in a study of regulatory T cells in long-lasting Graves disease. CDR3-region Arm-PCR and iRepertoire HTBI primers produced the TCR beta libraries. TCRdb passed the multiplex PCR reads through MiXCR, listing each CDR3 protein once. The sample lists approximately 490,000 distinct CDR3 sequences; roughly 17% were seen once. As to time point: newly diagnosed GD, antithyroid drugs for less than 3 months. The TCR library used RNA extracted from PBMCs. Separately, the same data were catalogued under a study of T cells in Graves' hyperthyroidism and ophthalmopathy.

Sample: peripheral blood mononuclear cells (PBMCs), taken at new diagnosis, from a patient treated with antithyroid drugs. These receptors all stem from a man aged 40-50 years with Graves disease.

This chain joins TRBV11-2 and TRBJ2-2; 8 nucleotides align to TRBD2. The ends lost 5 bases at V and 5 bases at J; junction bases unmatched: 7. The CDR3 extends over 15 amino acids. The germline V gene encodes CDR1 SGHAT and CDR2 FQNNGV. For the CDR3, the DNA is TGTGCCAGCAGCCGAGCGGGAGTGGGTACCGGGGAGCTGTTTTTT. The encoded protein is CASSRAGVGTGELFF.

This clonotype appeared a few times. The DNA for the CDR3 is TGCGCCAGCAGCCAAGACCGGGAAAACGAGCAGTACTTC. Protein sequence: CASSQDRENEQYF. J is TRBJ2-7 and V is TRBV4-1, with D tentatively TRBD2 (5 bases). The ends were cut back, 0 bases at V and 5 bases at J, with 8 bases in the middle. The V gene's germline CDR1 is MGHRA and CDR2 YSYEKL. The CDR3 contains 13 residues.

A few counts support this clonotype. The rearrangement links TRBV5-8 to TRBJ2-7; 13 nucleotides match TRBD2. This CDR3 is 18 amino acids long. Trimming removed 2 bases from V and 3 bases from J; junction bases left unmatched: 11. CDR1 and CDR2 (germline): SGHTS, YDEGEE. The CDR3 nucleotides are TGTGCCAGCAGCTTTCAGGGACTAGCGGGACCGGTCGTCTACGAGCAGTACTTC. This translates into CASSFQGLAGPVVYEQYF.

The V and J genes are TRBV25-1 and TRBJ1-4; D perhaps matches TRBD1 (5 bases). The CDR3 totals 17 residues. With 1 base removed from V and 0 bases from J, the gap between germline ends came to 12 bases. CDR1 and CDR2 (germline): MGHDK, SYGVNS. The DNA for the CDR3 is TGTGCCAGCAGTGAATCCGGGAGGGGAGCAACTAATGAAAAACTGTTTTTT. Protein sequence: CASSESGRGATNEKLFF. Filled out from reference TRBV25-1 and TRBJ1-4, the complete variable domain reads EADIYQTPRYLVIGTGKKITLECSQTMGHDKMYWYQQDPGMELHLIHYSYGVNSTEKGDLSSESTVSRIRTEHFPLTLESARPSHTSQYLCASSESGRGATNEKLFFGSGTQLSVL.

This clonotype came up a few times. V usage is TRBV7-9 and J usage is TRBJ2-3; TRBD2 matches 13 bases. With V trimmed by 3 bases and J by 3 bases, 9 bases remained unmatched. Germline V lookup: CDR1 SEHNR, CDR2 FQNEAQ (reference sequence). The CDR3 extends over 18 amino acids. CDR3 in amino acids: CASSFRSGLAGATDTQYF. The CDR3, as DNA: TGTGCCAGCAGCTTCCGATCAGGACTAGCGGGAGCGACAGATACGCAGTATTTT.

This clonotype has a count of ten or more. The V call is TRBV20-1, the J call TRBJ2-7; 8 nucleotides agree with TRBD2. V was pared by 2 bases and J by 1 base, with 10 bases of the junction left unmatched. From germline, CDR1 is DFQATT and CDR2 SNEGSKA (reference sequence). The CDR3 totals 16 residues. The CDR3 DNA is TGCAGTGCTAGACCGCTCCGGCGGGAGGATTCCTACGAGCAGTACTTC. As protein: CSARPLRREDSYEQYF.

This clonotype was recorded many times. The chain combines TRBV28 with TRBJ2-7, with D perhaps TRBD1 or TRBD2 (5 bases each). The germline CDR1 and CDR2 sequences are MDHEN and SYDVKM. The CDR3 sequence is 14 residues long. Trimming stripped 9 bases from V and 2 bases from J, with 17 bases between. The CDR3 loop reads CASRGSLYPYEQYF. As DNA, the CDR3 is TGTGCCAGTCGGGGCTCCCTATACCCCTACGAGCAGTACTTC. Together with reference TRBV28 and TRBJ2-7, the CDR3 gives the full variable domain: DVKVTQSSRYLVKRTGEKVFLECVQDMDHENMFWYRQDPGLGLRLIYFSYDVKMKEKGDIPEGYSVSREKKERFSLILESASTNQTSMYLCASRGSLYPYEQYFGPGTRLTVT.

V and J are TRBV6-1 and TRBJ2-5, with D possibly being TRBD2 (6 bases). In germline, CDR1 is MNHNS, CDR2 SASEGT. CDR3 length: 13 amino acids. Trimming removed 6 bases from V and 7 bases from J, with 15 bases in between. CDR3 sequence: CASRGPEGGTQYF. The DNA of the CDR3 is TGTGCCAGCAGGGGACCGGAGGGTGGGACCCAGTACTTC.

The gene calls are TRBV20-1 and TRBJ2-1; 10 bases map to TRBD2. The CDR3 has 14 residues. Trimming cost V 3 bases and J 10 bases; bases outside gene matches: 9. The V gene's germline CDR1 is DFQATT and CDR2 SNEGSKA (reference sequence). The CDR3 nucleotides read TGCAGTGCTAGGGCTAGCGGGAGTACCCACGAGCAGTTCTTC. This sequence encodes CSARASGSTHEQFF.

In regard to this clonotype: This clone may be a read error of a much larger clone one base away. The V gene is TRBV24-1, the J gene TRBJ2-1, with unresolved D. V lost 5 bases to trimming and J lost 9 bases, with 7 bases between them. Germline loops: CDR1 KGHDR, CDR2 SFDVKD. This CDR3 has 11 amino acids. This CDR3 is CATSGRIEQFF. The DNA for the CDR3 is TGTGCCACCAGTGGTCGTATTGAGCAGTTCTTC.

The rearrangement links TRBV20-1 to TRBJ1-5; a weak D match, TRBD1 (5 bases). This CDR3 is 14 amino acids long. In germline, CDR1 is DFQATT, CDR2 SNEGSKA (reference sequence). Deletions cut 6 bases from V and 4 bases from J, with 16 bases between. The CDR3 protein is CSAGEVQGNQPQHF. Written as DNA, the CDR3 is TGCAGTGCGGGGGAAGTTCAAGGGAATCAGCCCCAGCATTTT.

In this sample, this clonotype turned up many times. The chain uses TRBV28 and TRBJ2-7; 9 positions match TRBD2. Germline-derived CDR1 and CDR2 are MDHEN and SYDVKM. Germline trimming cut 5 bases from V and 4 bases from J; bases unmatched to any gene: 9. The CDR3 has 15 residues. The CDR3 sequence is CASSPQGREGYEQYF. In DNA form, the CDR3 reads TGTGCCAGCAGTCCCCAGGGGCGGGAGGGATACGAGCAGTACTTC.

This clonotype was seen at least ten times. The chain uses TRBV7-9 and TRBJ2-7, with D possibly called TRBD1 or TRBD2 (5 bases each). The germline gives CDR1 SEHNR, CDR2 FQNEAQ (reference sequence). V gave up 1 base and J gave up 3 bases, with 10 bases separating them. The CDR3 runs to 14 residues. For the CDR3, the DNA is TGTGCCAGCAGCTTAGGGGACGGGCTCTACGAGCAGTACTTC. Protein sequence: CASSLGDGLYEQYF.

This clonotype was seen many times. J is TRBJ2-7 and V is TRBV3-1; 8 bases map to TRBD2. The junction had 2 bases not matched to a gene; V was cut back by 1 base and J by 0 bases. This CDR3 has 15 residues. Germline CDR1 LGHDT, CDR2 YNNKEL (reference sequence). CDR3 sequence reads: CASSQVGTSSYEQYF. The DNA of the CDR3 is TGTGCCAGCAGCCAAGTCGGGACTAGCTCCTACGAGCAGTACTTC.

This clonotype was detected only a few times. The chain couples TRBV29-1 to TRBJ2-7, with unresolved D. V gave up 0 bases and J gave up 5 bases, with 14 bases separating them. The CDR3 is made up of 14 amino acids. Germline CDR1 is SQVTM and CDR2 is ANQGSEA. CDR3 residues: CSVEDVSDHDEQYF. CDR3 DNA: TGCAGCGTTGAAGACGTCAGCGATCATGACGAGCAGTACTTC.

CDR3 DNA sequence: TGCAGTGCTAGAGAGCAGCTAGACTACGAGCAGTACTTC. Amino acid sequence: CSAREQLDYEQYF. The chain couples TRBV20-1 to TRBJ2-7; D not resolved. V lost 0 bases and J 3 bases, leaving 9 bases between the germline ends. Germline lookup yields CDR1 DFQATT and CDR2 SNEGSKA (reference sequence). The CDR3 contains 13 residues.

This clonotype was recorded a few times. The chain uses TRBV18 and TRBJ2-5, with a tentative D call TRBD1 (5 bases). V was pared by 5 bases and J by 5 bases, with 12 bases between. CDR1 and CDR2 from the germline V gene are KGHSH and LQKENI. There are 13 residues in the CDR3. CDR3 nucleotides: TGTGCCAGCTCAGCAGGGAAGGGCGAGACCCAGTACTTC. Protein product: CASSAGKGETQYF.

The table lists this clonotype with many counts. J is TRBJ2-3 and V is TRBV29-1; possibly TRBD1 for D (5 bases). CDR1 and CDR2 (germline): SQVTM, ANQGSEA. CDR3 length equals 12 residues. V gave up 6 bases and J gave up 6 bases, with 13 bases separating them. DNA for the CDR3: TGCAGCGTAGGGGCTTTGGGGGATACGCAGTATTTT. It codes for CSVGALGDTQYF.

The chain joins TRBV13 to TRBJ1-1, with D unclear. V lost 3 bases to trimming and J lost 0 bases, with 8 bases between them. The CDR3 extends over 14 amino acids. Germline V gene data show CDR1 as PRHDT and CDR2 as FYEKMQ (reference sequence). The CDR3 DNA reads as TGTGCCAGCAGCTTCACCGGGGTGAACACTGAAGCTTTCTTT. Protein product: CASSFTGVNTEAFF.

This clonotype was recorded many times. The genes are TRBV7-9 and TRBJ2-3, with D maybe TRBD2 (5 bases). This CDR3 spans 11 amino acids. The V end lost 10 bases, the J end lost 4 bases, and 9 bases lay between the germline ends. Germline V CDR1 and CDR2: SEHNR, FQNEAQ (reference sequence). CDR3 DNA: TGTGCCACCCCACTAGCAGATACGCAGTATTTT. The encoded protein is CATPLADTQYF.

Ten or more counts support this clonotype. The rearrangement joins TRBV5-1 to TRBJ2-1; 9 bases are a match to TRBD2. The CDR3 runs to 15 residues. The germline V gene has CDR1 SGHRS and CDR2 YFSETQ. The J segment lost 4 bases and the V segment lost 0 bases, leaving 2 bases of the junction unmatched. The CDR3 region has the DNA TGCGCCAGCAGCTTGGTAGCGGGGGATTACAATGAGCAGTTCTTC. Protein: CASSLVAGDYNEQFF. The entire variable domain, with the rest obtained from reference TRBV5-1 and TRBJ2-1, is as follows: KAGVTQTPRYLIKTRGQQVTLSCSPISGHRSVSWYQQTPGQGLQFLFEYFSETQRNKGNFPGRFSGRQFSNSRSEMNVSTLELGDSALYLCASSLVAGDYNEQFFGPGTRLTVL.